These T cell receptor beta chains were read from a single sample in a study of blood T cell repertoires in COVID-19. This table comes from immunoSEQ multiplex PCR, and its TCRdb copy is limited to in-frame clones, with some not included. The repertoire consists of about 26,000 clones, with roughly 83% occurring once and the leading ten covering approximately 24%. Sequences were obtained from peripheral blood. The receptor source for this set is a human donor in a cohort sampled during active COVID-19. CDR3s include the opening cysteine and the closing phenylalanine or tryptophan. A D gene is named only where the DNA matches it firmly. Size is omitted from some rows. Given values are once, few, many or a class for expanded clones.

>TRBJ2-7|TRBD2|.|TRBV5-6
TGTGCCAGCAGCTATATTCTAGCGGGAGGCCCCGAGCAGTACTTC
CASSYILAGGPEQYF
>TRBJ1-4|.|.|TRBV3-1/TRBV3-2
TGTGCCAGCAGCCTTACAGGGTTGGGGAATGAAAAACTGTTTTTT
CASSLTGLGNEKLFF
>TRBJ1-2|.|.|TRBV9
TGTGCCAGCAGGGAGGGCAGCGAGCTATCGGACTATGGCTACACCTTC
CASREGSELSDYGYTF
>TRBJ2-2|TRBD2|.|TRBV9
TGTGCCAGCAGCGAGACGGCGAGCGGGGGGGAAGGAAGCACCGGGGAGCTGTTTTTT
CASSETASGGEGSTGELFF
>TRBJ2-7|.|.|TRBV4-3
TGCGCCAGCAGCCGAGACAGGGGAGGGATCTACGAGCAGTACTTC
CASSRDRGGIYEQYF
>TRBJ2-1|TRBD1|.|TRBV11-2
TGTGCCAGCAGTCATACCGGGACAGGGGACTACAATGAGCAGTTCTTC
CASSHTGTGDYNEQFF
>TRBJ2-6|.|.|TRBV7-2
TGTGCCAGCAGCTTAGAGAACAGGGCCAACGTCCTGACTTTC
CASSLENRANVLTF
>TRBJ2-1|TRBD2|.|TRBV29-1
TGCAGCGCCCAGATCCTAGCGGGCCCGGACAATGAGCAGTTCTTC
CSAQILAGPDNEQFF
>TRBJ1-5|.|.|TRBV12-3/TRBV12-4
TGTGCCAGCAAACGATCGGGGGGTCAGCCCCAGCATTTT
CASKRSGGQPQHF
>TRBJ2-2|TRBD2|.|TRBV7-9
TGTGCCAGCAGCTTATCACTAGCGCCCGGGGAGCTGTTTTTT
CASSLSLAPGELFF
>TRBJ2-1|.|.|TRBV18
TGTGCCAGCTCACCTTCTCTGGCGGGGCGCCTCGGTGAGCAGTTCTTC
CASSPSLAGRLGEQFF
>TRBJ1-2|TRBD1|once|TRBV7-9
TGTGCCAGCAGCGTCGTCTTACAGGGGGCCAACTATGGCTACACCTTC
CASSVVLQGANYGYTF
>TRBJ2-5|TRBD2|.|TRBV5-1
TGCGCCAGCTCCAGGACTAGCGGGACGGGGCAAGAGACCCAGTACTTC
CASSRTSGTGQETQYF
>TRBJ2-7|TRBD2|.|TRBV6-5
TGTGCCAGCAGGGGACTTAGCGGGGGCACCTACGAGCAGTACTTC
CASRGLSGGTYEQYF
>TRBJ1-2|.|.|TRBV5-1
TGCGCCAGCAGCTTGGACGGGGGAGAGAAAGGCTACACCTTC
CASSLDGGEKGYTF
>TRBJ2-7|.|.|TRBV6-5
TGTGCCAGCAGTTACGCGGGGTCACCCTACGAGCAGTACTTC
CASSYAGSPYEQYF
>TRBJ2-3|.|.|TRBV6-1
TGTGCCAGCAGTGTCGGGTTAACTAGTGATGGCACAGATACGCAGTATTTT
CASSVGLTSDGTDTQYF
>TRBJ2-7|.|.|TRBV5-1
TGCGCCAGCAGCTTGACAACAGGGTCCGAGCAGTACTTC
CASSLTTGSEQYF